This T cell receptor (beta chain) was identified during a study of response to subunit inactivated influenza vaccine. The CDR3 contains 15 residues. From germline, CDR1 is SGHDT and CDR2 YYEEEE. The V and J ends lost 2 bases and 8 bases respectively, with 17 bases between them. Many counts were recorded for this clonotype. TCRdb recomputed calls from the RT-PCR reads with MiXCR, one row per CDR3 protein. The data hold about 300,000 distinct CDR3 sequences, with roughly 22% observed a single time. This material consisted of PBMCs from blood, taken 21 months after vaccination. The V and J genes are TRBV5-6 and TRBJ2-4; TRBD2 might be the D (6 bases). The receptor was isolated from a man aged 50 to 75 who received an inactivated influenza vaccine. CDR3 coding DNA: TGTGCCAGCAGCTTCTTTTCTGGGGGGAACCACATTCAGTACTTC. Translating gives CASSFFSGGNHIQYF.